The 13 T cell receptor beta chains given below trace back to one sample, sequenced in a study of T cell changes during pregnancy in multiple sclerosis. Method: immunoSEQ multiplex PCR; TCRdb's copy keeps in-frame clones and lacks some. The sample contains 40,000 to 60,000 clones, roughly 90% of which appear only once. The source was peripheral blood, collected in the first trimester of pregnancy. Every receptor here comes from a female donor in good health, enrolled as a control in a pregnancy study.

This clone was seen a few times. The chain uses TRBV30 and TRBJ1-1, with D perhaps TRBD1 (6 bases). The CDR3 length is 16 residues. Between the trimmed V and J ends, which lost 5 bases and 4 bases, there was a span of 23 bases. Germline CDR1 is GTSNPN and CDR2 is SVGIG (reference sequence). The CDR3: CAWSPPEAGAFTEAFF. The DNA of the CDR3 is TGTGCCTGGTCTCCCCCCGAGGCAGGGGCCTTCACTGAAGCTTTCTTT.

The rearrangement uses TRBV13 and TRBJ1-1, with a possible D match to TRBD1 (6 bases). The CDR3 covers 13 residues. CDR1 and CDR2 (germline): PRHDT, FYEKMQ (reference sequence). Trimming removed 1 base from V and 3 bases from J, with 6 bases in between. This chain's CDR3 is CASSLAGDTEAFF. CDR3 bases: TGTGCCAGCAGCTTAGCAGGGGACACTGAAGCTTTCTTT.

The V gene is TRBV6-5, the J gene TRBJ2-7; 7 positions match TRBD1. This CDR3 contains 14 residues. Per the germline V gene, CDR1 is MNHEY and CDR2 is SVGAGI. J gave up 3 bases and V 2 bases, and 4 bases lay outside the gene matches. The chain's CDR3 is CASSYRDRNYEQYF. The CDR3 region has the DNA TGTGCCAGCAGTTACCGGGACAGAAACTACGAGCAGTACTTC.

The chain joins TRBV18 to TRBJ2-3, with D hard to call. The germline gives CDR1 KGHSH, CDR2 LQKENI. The CDR3 consists of 15 residues. Trimming pared 1 base from V and 1 base from J, leaving 9 bases between. CDR3 DNA: TGTGCCAGCTCACCACTCCAGTCACGCACAGATACGCAGTATTTT. Protein sequence: CASSPLQSRTDTQYF. The variable domain in full, with the rest retrieved from reference TRBV18 and TRBJ2-3, is NAGVMQNPRHLVRRRGQEARLRCSPMKGHSHVYWYRQLPEEGLKFMVYLQKENIIDESGMPKERFSAEFPKEGPSILRIQQVVRGDSAAYFCASSPLQSRTDTQYFGPGTRLTVL.

The rearrangement links TRBV6-5 to TRBJ2-5; no definite D call. This CDR3 has 13 residues. Between the trimmed V and J ends, which lost 0 bases and 2 bases, there was a span of 4 bases. The germline V gene has CDR1 MNHEY and CDR2 SVGAGI. This chain's CDR3 is CASSYSRQETQYF. In nucleotides, the CDR3 is TGTGCCAGCAGTTACTCCAGGCAAGAGACCCAGTACTTC.

The V and J genes are TRBV7-9 and TRBJ2-3; TRBD2 matches 7 bases. Trimming at V came to 7 bases and at J to 0 bases, leaving 7 bases not matched to a gene. Germline V gene lookup returns CDR1 SEHNR and CDR2 FQNEAQ (reference sequence). This CDR3 has 15 amino acids. Here the CDR3 reads CASTRGDGSTDTQYF. The CDR3 DNA sequence: TGTGCCAGCACCCGGGGGGACGGGAGCACAGATACGCAGTATTTT.

V is TRBV28 and J is TRBJ1-5; D perhaps matches TRBD1 (6 bases). V dropped 5 bases and J dropped 7 bases, with 21 bases sitting between them. This CDR3 has 16 amino acids. The germline CDR1 and CDR2 sequences are MDHEN and SYDVKM. The CDR3 DNA is TGTGCCAGCAGTGATCATGGGGGGGGCGGGGGGCAGCCCCAGCATTTT. It encodes CASSDHGGGGGQPQHF.

This clone has only a few counts. The DNA of the CDR3 is TGTGCCAGCAGCGGAGGAAACACTGAAGCTTTCTTT. Translation: CASSGGNTEAFF. J is TRBJ1-1 and V is TRBV9; D uncertain. Trimming left V 3 bases short and J 2 bases short, with 5 bases between. The CDR3 has 12 residues. The germline CDR1 and CDR2 sequences are SGDLS and YYNGEE. Complete variable domain (other parts from reference TRBV9 and TRBJ1-1): DSGVTQTPKHLITATGQRVTLRCSPRSGDLSVYWYQQSLDQGLQFLIQYYNGEERAKGNILERFSAQQFPDLHSELNLSSLELGDSALYFCASSGGNTEAFFGQGTRLTVV.

The chain joins TRBV6-4 to TRBJ2-4, with 13 bases matching TRBD2. Germline V gives CDR1 MRHNA, CDR2 SNTAGT. The CDR3 spans 20 residues. V lost 2 bases and J lost 0; bases outside the gene matches: 10. CDR3 loop: CASSDGKGLAGELAKNIQYF. CDR3 coding DNA: TGTGCCAGCAGTGACGGAAAAGGACTAGCGGGGGAGTTAGCCAAAAACATTCAGTACTTC.

This chain uses TRBV6-6 with TRBJ1-1, with a possible D match to TRBD1 (5 bases). The CDR3 is 13 residues long. Germline CDR1 reads MNHNY; CDR2 reads SVGAGI (reference sequence). V was cut by 6 bases and J by 1 base, with 9 bases left in between. The CDR3 region is CASRDTGNTEAFF. CDR3 bases: TGTGCCAGCAGGGACACAGGGAACACTGAAGCTTTCTTT.

The chain couples TRBV6-5 to TRBJ2-7; D perhaps matches TRBD1 (7 bases). The CDR3 is 15 amino acids. V was cut by 2 bases and J by 3 bases, with 14 bases left in between. Looked up from germline, CDR1 is MNHEY and CDR2 is SVGAGI. CDR3 in DNA: TGTGCCAGCAGTTACGGGGCAGGGGGACTCTACGAGCAGTACTTC. Its protein is CASSYGAGGLYEQYF.

The genes are TRBV6-4 and TRBJ2-2, with a tentative D call TRBD2 (6 bases). Trimming removed 7 bases at V and 1 base at J, with 7 bases between. The CDR3 consists of 13 residues. CDR1 is MRHNA, CDR2 SNTAGT, per germline. DNA of the CDR3: TGTGCCAGCACCGGGGGGAACACCGGGGAGCTGTTTTTT. It encodes CASTGGNTGELFF.

The J gene is TRBJ1-2, the V gene TRBV18; D is ambiguous. Trimming cost V 1 base and J 8 bases, with 20 bases left between them. The CDR3 length is 16 residues. CDR1 is KGHSH and CDR2 is LQKENI in the germline V gene. This CDR3 reads CASSPRAHTREYGYTF. The CDR3 coding sequence is TGTGCCAGCTCACCACGGGCCCATACACGGGAGTACGGCTACACCTTC.